This paragraph covers one T cell receptor (beta chain) sequence. What it recognizes is unknown. Profiled with immunoSEQ multiplex PCR; TCRdb holds only in-frame clones, not every one. The sample has about 170,000 clones, 95% to 97% seen once; the top ten hold 0.89%. This entry comes from a study of cytomegalovirus exposure and HLA in healthy donors. General study findings and limits: Within the 120 or so validation repertoires, first-cohort TCR clusters tended to co-occur, according to a later analysis. The classifier reportedly diagnosed cytomegalovirus status with high sensitivity and specificity. Overall, 164 TCR beta chains were annotated as cytomegalovirus-associated.

The CDR3 length is 15 residues. The junction had 7 bases not matched to a gene; V was cut back by 0 bases and J by 8 bases. Germline CDR1 and CDR2: MNHEY and SVGAGI. The rearrangement links TRBV6-5 to TRBJ2-1, with TRBD1 matching 7 bases. The specimen was PBMCs. The TCR originated in a woman younger than 35 in good health and CMV-seronegative. The CDR3 region is CASSYSAGGRDEQFF. The CDR3 DNA reads as TGTGCCAGCAGTTACTCGGCAGGGGGTAGGGATGAGCAGTTCTTC.